The next 29 T cell receptor beta chains were all read from a single sample in a study of shared clonotypes between healthy human individuals (dated by TCRdb to 2018 to 2021). The library was built by means of the immunoSEQ multiplex PCR assay. TCRdb obtained this table from immuneACCESS and retained in-frame rearrangements with V and J assigned. These tables miss some clones; where compared with another copy, unresolved V genes account for less than half of the shortfall, and the remainder is unexplained. The sample table shows 450,000 to 600,000 clones, and 70% to 80% are seen once. Of the sample, 10% to 15% falls within the top ten clones. Sequencing input: PBMCs. The source is a woman aged 40-49 years in good health. Some clones in this sample may be carry-over from other donors' samples.

This clone was counted once. This probably arose from a read error, given a far larger clone one base away. The chain employs TRBV7-2 and TRBJ2-2; D gene ambiguous. V was cut by 2 bases and J by 1 base, with 5 bases left in between. Germline V lookup: CDR1 SGHTA, CDR2 FQGNSA. The CDR3 loop spans 14 amino acids. The DNA of the CDR3 is TGTGCCAGCAGCTTAACGGGGAACACCGGGGAGCTGTTTTTT. It is translated as CASSLTGNTGELFF. Looking up the rest from reference TRBV7-2 and TRBJ2-2 gives the full variable domain: GAGVSQSPSNKVTEKGKDVELRCDPISGHTALYWYRQSLGQGLEFLIYFQGNSAPDKSGLPSDRFSAERTGGSVSTLTIQRTQQEDSAVYLCASSLTGNTGELFFGEGSRLTVL.

There are a few counts of this clone. DNA of the CDR3: TGTGCCAGCAACCGGGGACAGGATAACACTGAAGCTTTCTTT. Encoded protein: CASNRGQDNTEAFF. J is TRBJ1-1 and V is TRBV6-6; 8 bases map to TRBD1. After removal of 7 bases from V and 2 bases from J, the junction contained 6 bases not matched to a gene. The germline V gene encodes CDR1 MNHNY and CDR2 SVGAGI (reference sequence). CDR3 size: 14 residues.

A remark on this clone: The identical CDR3 is also encoded by other nucleotide sequences in the sample. The J gene is TRBJ2-5, the V gene TRBV5-1, with 8 bases identical to TRBD2. With 4 bases clipped from V and 2 bases from J, the junction kept 7 bases outside the gene matches. Germline CDR1 SGHRS, CDR2 YFSETQ. This CDR3 region has 15 residues. The DNA for the CDR3 is TGCGCCAGCAGCCCCCAGACGGGGGGGCAAGAGACCCAGTACTTC. This sequence encodes CASSPQTGGQETQYF.

This chain links TRBV15 with TRBJ2-5, with TRBD1 as a possible D gene (5 bases). Germline V lookup: CDR1 LNHNV, CDR2 YYDKDF (reference sequence). The CDR3 extends over 15 amino acids. Deletions cut 0 bases from V and 1 base from J, with 9 bases between. The CDR3 sequence is CATSRDRGSQETQYF. For the CDR3, the DNA is TGTGCCACCAGCAGAGATAGGGGCAGCCAAGAGACCCAGTACTTC.

Notes on this clone: Other DNA sequences in this specimen translate into the identical CDR3. The gene calls are TRBV28 and TRBJ2-7, with D tentatively TRBD1 or TRBD2 (5 bases each). Trimming took 2 bases from V and 3 from J, leaving 8 bases between them. The CDR3 has 13 amino acids. Per germline, CDR1 MDHEN and CDR2 SYDVKM. The CDR3 DNA follows: TGTGCCAGCAGTTTAGGTGGGGGCTACGAGCAGTACTTC. This codes for CASSLGGGYEQYF.

The chain couples TRBV28 to TRBJ1-6; tentatively, D is TRBD1 (5 bases). The V and J ends lost 5 bases and 9 bases respectively, with 17 bases between them. This CDR3 is built from 15 residues. Germline CDR1 reads MDHEN; CDR2 reads SYDVKM. The CDR3 sequence is CASSRWGGSFSPLHF. CDR3 DNA: TGTGCCAGCAGTCGGTGGGGGGGATCGTTTTCACCCCTCCACTTT.

The table lists this clone with a count of one. V usage is TRBV27 and J usage is TRBJ2-3; TRBD1 aligns across 9 bases. The CDR3 runs to 16 residues. Trimming removed 3 bases from V and 2 bases from J; junction bases left unmatched: 6. Germline values: CDR1 MNHEY, CDR2 SMNVEV (reference sequence). DNA of the CDR3: TGTGCCAGCAGTTTCCGGGACAGGGACTTCACAGATACGCAGTATTTT. Its translation is CASSFRDRDFTDTQYF.

The rearrangement links TRBV6-6 to TRBJ2-1, with 7 bases that match TRBD2. The CDR3 has 15 amino acids. Germline CDR1 MNHNY, CDR2 SVGAGI (reference sequence). V lost 5 bases and J lost 0; bases outside the gene matches: 4. As DNA, the CDR3 is TGTGCCAGCAGTCCTCTAGCGGCCTCCTACAATGAGCAGTTCTTC. Translation: CASSPLAASYNEQFF.

This rearrangement joins TRBV7-2 to TRBJ2-1; the D is unclear. This CDR3 contains 14 residues. The germline V gene has CDR1 SGHTA and CDR2 FQGNSA. V lost 2 bases to trimming and J lost 9 bases, with 14 bases between them. The CDR3 loop is CASSLTLGRIEQFF. CDR3 DNA sequence: TGTGCCAGCAGCTTAACCTTAGGAAGGATTGAGCAGTTCTTC.

The chain couples TRBV28 to TRBJ2-2; TRBD1 is a possible D gene (6 bases). The CDR3 extends over 15 amino acids. V gave up 3 bases and J gave up 2 bases, with 10 bases separating them. The germline gives CDR1 MDHEN, CDR2 SYDVKM. The CDR3 reads CASSLYRANTGELFF. The CDR3 coding sequence is TGTGCCAGCAGTTTGTACAGGGCCAACACCGGGGAGCTGTTTTTT.

The chain has TRBV10-3 and TRBJ2-1; D is unresolved. The CDR3 extends over 14 amino acids. The germline CDR1 and CDR2 sequences are ENHRY and SYGVKD. The V end was cut by 5 bases, the J end by 4 bases, with 12 bases between. Written as DNA, the CDR3 is TGTGCCATCAGTCTTGTCGCGGATTACAATGAGCAGTTCTTC. Protein sequence: CAISLVADYNEQFF.

CDR3 loop: CASSYRGRGEAFF. CDR3 coding DNA: TGTGCCAGCAGTTACAGGGGTAGGGGTGAAGCTTTCTTT. The V and J genes are TRBV6-5 and TRBJ1-1, with D maybe TRBD1 (5 bases). Germline-derived CDR1 and CDR2 are MNHEY and SVGAGI. The CDR3 is 13 amino acids. V gave up 2 bases and J gave up 7 bases, with 11 bases separating them.

The chain is built from TRBV28 and TRBJ2-3; 9 bases match TRBD1. Germline V lookup: CDR1 MDHEN, CDR2 SYDVKM. With V trimmed by 3 bases and J by 6 bases, 4 bases remained unmatched. The CDR3 covers 14 residues. The CDR3 reads CASSFTGGRDTQYF. Written as DNA, the CDR3 is TGTGCCAGCAGTTTTACAGGGGGCCGGGATACGCAGTATTTT. The variable domain in full, with the rest retrieved from reference TRBV28 and TRBJ2-3, is DVKVTQSSRYLVKRTGEKVFLECVQDMDHENMFWYRQDPGLGLRLIYFSYDVKMKEKGDIPEGYSVSREKKERFSLILESASTNQTSMYLCASSFTGGRDTQYFGPGTRLTVL.

About this clone itself: At one end, the junction sequence differs from germline, possibly due to a read error. The chain combines TRBV27 with TRBJ1-2; TRBD1 agrees at 7 bases. CDR3 size: 10 residues. Germline values: CDR1 MNHEY, CDR2 SMNVEV (reference sequence). CDR3 protein: CASSSRTGIF. CDR3 DNA sequence: TGTGCCAGCAGTTCACGGACAGGCATCTTC.

This clone was counted only a few times. This chain joins TRBV5-1 and TRBJ2-7, with D tentatively TRBD1 or TRBD2 (5 bases each). The CDR3 totals 13 residues. CDR1 is SGHRS and CDR2 is YFSETQ in the germline V gene. Between the trimmed V and J ends, which lost 4 bases and 1 base, there was a span of 9 bases. CDR3 sequence reads: CASSVRGSYEQYF. DNA of the CDR3: TGCGCCAGCAGCGTGAGGGGTTCCTACGAGCAGTACTTC.

V is TRBV9 and J is TRBJ2-7, with 8 bases lining up with TRBD1. Unmatched junction bases numbered 15, after V lost 4 bases and J lost 0 bases. The germline gives CDR1 SGDLS, CDR2 YYNGEE. The CDR3 extends over 18 amino acids. The CDR3 loop is CASSPRPPGTGASYEQYF. The CDR3 region has the DNA TGTGCCAGCAGCCCACGTCCCCCCGGGACAGGTGCCTCCTACGAGCAGTACTTC.

This rearrangement joins TRBV10-3 to TRBJ2-7, with 12 nucleotides matching TRBD2. The CDR3 contains 14 residues. The V gene end was trimmed by 7 bases and the J gene end by 3 bases; junction bases not matched to a gene: 4. CDR1 ENHRY and CDR2 SYGVKD come from the germline V gene. In DNA, the CDR3 is TGTGCCATCAAGCCGGGACTAGCGGGCTACGAGCAGTACTTC. Protein sequence: CAIKPGLAGYEQYF.

The chain joins TRBV15 to TRBJ1-3; D is uncertain. CDR1 and CDR2 from the germline V gene are LNHNV and YYDKDF (reference sequence). V lost 0 bases, J lost 0 bases, and 6 bases lay in between. CDR3 length: 15 residues. The DNA of the CDR3 is TGTGCCACCAGCAGAGAATCGGTCTCTGGAAACACCATATATTTT. This translates into CATSRESVSGNTIYF.

The chain has TRBV15 and TRBJ2-5, with TRBD2 matching over 13 bases. This CDR3 has 17 residues. Germline CDR1 LNHNV, CDR2 YYDKDF (reference sequence). The J segment lost 1 base and the V segment lost 4 bases, leaving 6 bases of the junction unmatched. The CDR3 bases are TGTGCCACCAGCACCAGACTAGCGGGAGGTCCCCAAGAGACCCAGTACTTC. Its protein product is CATSTRLAGGPQETQYF.

This rearrangement joins TRBV9 to TRBJ2-5; D gene unclear. CDR3 length: 14 amino acids. The V gene lost 0 bases and the J gene lost 5 bases, with 11 bases spanning the gap. Germline CDR1 is SGDLS and CDR2 is YYNGEE. The CDR3 DNA follows: TGTGCCAGCAGCGTAGAGTCCCTTGGGGAGACCCAGTACTTC. It codes for CASSVESLGETQYF.

The chain joins TRBV27 to TRBJ1-5; 8 bases line up with TRBD1. The CDR3 consists of 15 residues. Germline lookup yields CDR1 MNHEY and CDR2 SMNVEV (reference sequence). The junction had 4 bases not matched to a gene; V was cut back by 5 bases and J by 1 base. CDR3 DNA: TGTGCCAGCAGTCCCAGGGGGCGAAGCAATCAGCCCCAGCATTTT. It yields the protein CASSPRGRSNQPQHF.

V and J are TRBV10-1 and TRBJ2-7; D remains unclear. V lost 5 bases and J lost 8, with 16 bases in between. CDR3 size: 13 residues. Germline V lookup: CDR1 WNHNN, CDR2 SYGVQD (reference sequence). The chain's CDR3 is CASSSELYRQQYF. The CDR3 DNA reads as TGCGCCAGCAGTTCCGAGCTTTACCGTCAGCAGTACTTC.

The chain combines TRBV5-1 with TRBJ2-7; 7 bases match TRBD1. The CDR3 loop spans 12 amino acids. Unmatched junction bases numbered 5, after V lost 4 bases and J lost 7 bases. CDR1 is SGHRS and CDR2 is YFSETQ in the germline V gene. CDR3 sequence (DNA): TGCGCCAGCAGCACTGGGACAGTTGAGCAGTACTTC. This translates into CASSTGTVEQYF.

This chain connects TRBV5-4 to TRBJ2-7; D unresolved. Germline V lookup: CDR1 SGHNT, CDR2 YYREEE (reference sequence). V was shortened by 1 base and J by 5 bases, with 4 bases between the two germline ends. The CDR3 loop spans 11 amino acids. The CDR3 DNA is TGTGCCAGCAGCTTGTTAAACGAGCAGTACTTC. Its protein is CASSLLNEQYF.

The J gene is TRBJ2-5, the V gene TRBV7-8, with D possibly TRBD2 on 6 matching bases. Germline V lookup: CDR1 SGHVS, CDR2 FQNEAQ. Trimming cost V 1 base and J 4 bases, with 13 bases left between them. The CDR3 length is 15 residues. CDR3 protein: CASSLVWGGGETQYF. The DNA for the CDR3 is TGTGCCAGCAGCTTAGTTTGGGGAGGCGGAGAGACCCAGTACTTC.

The chain employs TRBV11-1 and TRBJ2-3, with TRBD2 matching over 8 bases. The germline V gene encodes CDR1 SGHAT and CDR2 FQDESV (reference sequence). J was trimmed by 3 bases and V by 5 bases; bases with no gene match: 10. The CDR3 runs 16 residues. This CDR3 reads CASSPRGAGETDTQYF. The CDR3 DNA sequence: TGTGCCAGCAGCCCCCGGGGAGCGGGAGAGACAGATACGCAGTATTTT.

This rearrangement joins TRBV14 to TRBJ2-1; D may be TRBD1 or TRBD2 (6 bases each). V lost 4 bases and J 7 bases, leaving 11 bases between the germline ends. This CDR3 has 13 amino acids. CDR1 is SGHDN, CDR2 FVKESK, per germline. The CDR3: CASSLLGGNEQFF. CDR3 coding DNA: TGTGCCAGCAGCCTATTAGGGGGGAATGAGCAGTTCTTC.

The CDR3 here is CASSFNRGRGGELFF. The CDR3 nucleotides are TGTGCCAGCAGCTTTAACAGGGGACGCGGCGGGGAGCTGTTTTTT. V gene TRBV7-2 combines with J gene TRBJ2-2; TRBD1 aligns across 7 bases. The germline V gene has CDR1 SGHTA and CDR2 FQGNSA. V lost 3 bases to trimming and J lost 7 bases; unmatched junction nucleotides: 8. The CDR3 is 15 amino acids.

The chain uses TRBV11-1 and TRBJ2-1; maybe TRBD2 (6 bases). Germline V gives CDR1 SGHAT, CDR2 FQDESV (reference sequence). This CDR3 contains 13 residues. V lost 5 bases to trimming and J lost 8 bases, with 13 bases between them. The DNA for the CDR3 is TGTGCCAGCAGCCCCGCCTGGGGGGATGAGCAGTTCTTC. As protein: CASSPAWGDEQFF.